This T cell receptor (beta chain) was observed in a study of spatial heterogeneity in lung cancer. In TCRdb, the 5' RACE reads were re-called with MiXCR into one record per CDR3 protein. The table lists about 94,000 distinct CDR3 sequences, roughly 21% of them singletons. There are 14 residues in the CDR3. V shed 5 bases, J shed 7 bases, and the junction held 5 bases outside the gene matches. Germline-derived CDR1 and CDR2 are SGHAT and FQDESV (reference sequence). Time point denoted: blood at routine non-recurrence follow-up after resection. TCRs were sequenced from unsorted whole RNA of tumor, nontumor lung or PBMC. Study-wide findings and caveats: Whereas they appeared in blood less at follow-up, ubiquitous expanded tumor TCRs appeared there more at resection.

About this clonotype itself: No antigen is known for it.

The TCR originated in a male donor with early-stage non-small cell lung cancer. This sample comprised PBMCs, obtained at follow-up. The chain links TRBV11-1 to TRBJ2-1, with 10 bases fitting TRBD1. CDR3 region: CASSSRDRGNEQFF. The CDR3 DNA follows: TGTGCCAGCAGCAGCCGGGACAGGGGAAATGAGCAGTTCTTC.